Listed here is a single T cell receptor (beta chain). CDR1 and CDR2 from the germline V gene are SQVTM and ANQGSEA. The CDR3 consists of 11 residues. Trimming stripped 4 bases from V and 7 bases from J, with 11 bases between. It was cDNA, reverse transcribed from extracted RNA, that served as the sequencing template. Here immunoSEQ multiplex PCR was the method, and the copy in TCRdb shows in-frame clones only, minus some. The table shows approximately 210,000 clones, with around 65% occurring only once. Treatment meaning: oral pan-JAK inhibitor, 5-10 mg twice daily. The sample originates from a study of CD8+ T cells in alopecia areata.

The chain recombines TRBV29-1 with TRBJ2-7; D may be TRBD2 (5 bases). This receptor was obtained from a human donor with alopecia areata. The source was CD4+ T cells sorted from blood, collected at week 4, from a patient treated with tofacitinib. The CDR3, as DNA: TGCAGCGTTGCATCGGGGAGAGAGCAGTACTTC. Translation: CSVASGREQYF.